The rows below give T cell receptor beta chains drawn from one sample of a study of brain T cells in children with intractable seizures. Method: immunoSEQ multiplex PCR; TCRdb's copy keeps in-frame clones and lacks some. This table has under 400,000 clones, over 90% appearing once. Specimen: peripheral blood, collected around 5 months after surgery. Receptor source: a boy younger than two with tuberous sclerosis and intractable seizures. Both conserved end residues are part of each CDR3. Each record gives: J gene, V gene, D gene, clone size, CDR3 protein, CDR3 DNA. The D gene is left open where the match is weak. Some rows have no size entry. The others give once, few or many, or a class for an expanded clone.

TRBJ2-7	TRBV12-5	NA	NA	CASGLVYSTGEAYEQYF	TGTGCTAGTGGTTTGGTCTATTCTACAGGGGAGGCCTACGAGCAGTACTTC
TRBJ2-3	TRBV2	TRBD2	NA	CASSPRTRGTDTQYF	TGTGCCAGCAGTCCCCGGACTAGAGGGACAGATACGCAGTATTTT
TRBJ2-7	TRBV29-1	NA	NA	CSVRMGSSSYEQYF	TGCAGCGTTCGGATGGGTTCTAGCTCCTACGAGCAGTACTTC
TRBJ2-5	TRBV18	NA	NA	CASSPPDRLFRETQYF	TGTGCCAGCTCACCCCCAGATCGTCTTTTTAGAGAGACCCAGTACTTC
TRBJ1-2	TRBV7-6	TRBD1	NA	CASSLRGRGNKDGYTF	TGTGCCAGCAGCCTCCGTGGCAGGGGGAACAAGGATGGCTACACCTTC
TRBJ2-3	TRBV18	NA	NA	CASSPLARTTDTQYF	TGTGCCAGCTCACCCCTAGCGAGGACGACAGATACGCAGTATTTT
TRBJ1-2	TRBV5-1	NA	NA	CASSIGAGYTF	TGCGCCAGCAGCATAGGGGCTGGCTACACCTTC
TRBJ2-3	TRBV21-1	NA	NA	CASSNGGTVRMNPDTQYF	TGTGCCAGCAGCAATGGGGGGACAGTCCGGATGAACCCAGATACGCAGTATTTT
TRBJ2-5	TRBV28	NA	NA	CAIRPKGQETQYF	TGTGCCATCCGCCCCAAGGGGCAAGAGACCCAGTACTTC
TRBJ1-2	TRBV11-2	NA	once	CASSSRVSYGYTF	TGTGCCAGCAGCTCCAGGGTTAGCTATGGCTACACCTTC
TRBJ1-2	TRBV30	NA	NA	CAWAGGLYGYTF	TGTGCCTGGGCCGGGGGACTCTATGGCTACACCTTC
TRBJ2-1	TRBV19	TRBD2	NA	CASSPNGLVVEQFF	TGTGCTAGTAGTCCAAACGGACTAGTCGTCGAGCAGTTCTTC
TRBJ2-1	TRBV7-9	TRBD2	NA	CASSSGELAVYNEQFF	TGTGCCAGCAGCTCGGGGGAACTAGCGGTTTACAATGAGCAGTTCTTC
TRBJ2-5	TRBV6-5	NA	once	CASSRTEPQETQYF	TGTGCCAGCAGTCGGACAGAACCACAAGAGACCCAGTACTTC
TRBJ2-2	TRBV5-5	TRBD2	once	CASSLRRGGQTGELFF	TGTGCCAGCAGCTTGCGACGCGGGGGGCAGACCGGGGAGCTGTTTTTT
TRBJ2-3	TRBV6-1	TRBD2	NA	CASSEDGTSGADTQYF	TGTGCCAGCAGTGAGGACGGGACTAGCGGGGCAGATACGCAGTATTTT
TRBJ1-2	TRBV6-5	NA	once	CAARSHGFYGYTF	TGTGCCGCGAGAAGCCACGGCTTCTATGGCTACACCTTC
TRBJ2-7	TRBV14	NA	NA	CASSQGRGYEQYF	TGTGCCAGCAGCCAAGGGCGGGGCTACGAGCAGTACTTC
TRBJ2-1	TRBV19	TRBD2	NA	CASSIASSGGYNEQFF	TGTGCCAGTAGTATCGCCTCAAGCGGGGGGTACAATGAGCAGTTCTTC
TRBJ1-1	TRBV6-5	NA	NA	CASSSRGNTEAFF	TGTGCCAGCAGCTCCAGGGGGAACACTGAAGCTTTCTTT
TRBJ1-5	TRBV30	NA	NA	CAWRDGPLPNQPQHF	TGTGCCTGGAGGGACGGCCCTCTGCCCAATCAGCCCCAGCATTTT
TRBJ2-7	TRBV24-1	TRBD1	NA	CATSGPDRAHEQYF	TGTGCCACCAGTGGCCCTGACAGGGCCCACGAGCAGTACTTC
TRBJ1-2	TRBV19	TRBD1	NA	CASTISQGDYGYTF	TGTGCCAGTACCATATCCCAGGGGGACTATGGCTACACCTTC
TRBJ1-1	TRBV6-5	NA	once	CASSGHWGGNTEAFF	TGTGCCAGCAGCGGTCATTGGGGCGGGAACACTGAAGCTTTCTTT
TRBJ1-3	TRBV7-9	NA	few	CASSDGQSSGNTIYF	TGTGCCAGCAGCGATGGACAGAGCTCTGGAAACACCATATATTTT
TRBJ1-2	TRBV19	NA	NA	CASSPPPWPGPNYGYTF	TGTGCCAGTAGTCCCCCCCCATGGCCAGGGCCCAACTATGGCTACACCTTC
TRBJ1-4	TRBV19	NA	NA	CASSNFSAGDEKLFF	TGTGCCAGTAGTAATTTCAGTGCTGGGGATGAAAAACTGTTTTTT
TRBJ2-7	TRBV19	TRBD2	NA	CASSMTLAGNTYEQYF	TGTGCCAGTAGTATGACATTAGCGGGGAATACCTACGAGCAGTACTTC
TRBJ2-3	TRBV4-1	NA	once	CASSQEGGRQGLTDTQYF	TGCGCCAGCAGCCAAGAAGGGGGAAGACAGGGACTCACAGATACGCAGTATTTT
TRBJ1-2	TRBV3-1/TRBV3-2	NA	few	CASSQGGGGYGYTF	TGTGCCAGCAGCCAAGGGGGGGGAGGCTATGGCTACACCTTC
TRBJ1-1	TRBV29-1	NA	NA	CSVDGRPEAFF	TGCAGCGTCGACGGCAGGCCTGAAGCTTTCTTT
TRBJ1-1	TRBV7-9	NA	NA	CASSLDREATEAFF	TGTGCCAGCAGCTTAGACAGGGAAGCTACTGAAGCTTTCTTT
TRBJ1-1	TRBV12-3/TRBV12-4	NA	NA	CASRMTVNTEAFF	TGTGCCAGCAGAATGACAGTGAACACTGAAGCTTTCTTT
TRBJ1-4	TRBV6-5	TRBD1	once	CASRGTVATNEKLFF	TGTGCCAGCAGGGGGACAGTTGCAACTAATGAAAAACTGTTTTTT
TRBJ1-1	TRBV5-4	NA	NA	CASSTDRRSGWTEAFF	TGTGCCAGCAGCACAGACAGGAGATCGGGATGGACTGAAGCTTTCTTT
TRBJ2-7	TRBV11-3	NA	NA	CASSFLSEQYF	TGTGCCAGCAGCTTTTTATCCGAGCAGTACTTC
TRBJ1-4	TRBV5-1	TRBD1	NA	CASSVRGTAFSNEKLFF	TGCGCCAGCAGCGTCCGCGGGACAGCCTTCTCTAATGAAAAACTGTTTTTT
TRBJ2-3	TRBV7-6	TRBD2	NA	CASSLGPSGRSTDTQYF	TGTGCCAGCAGCTTAGGTCCTAGCGGGAGGAGCACAGATACGCAGTATTTT
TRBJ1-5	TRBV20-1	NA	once	CSASSGGDQPQHF	TGCAGTGCTAGTTCGGGGGGCGATCAGCCCCAGCATTTT
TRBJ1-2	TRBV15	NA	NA	CATSRSAGRRIGGYTF	TGTGCCACCAGCAGATCAGCGGGACGTAGAATAGGTGGCTACACCTTC
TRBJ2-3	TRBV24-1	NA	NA	CATSDRDFGDTQYF	TGTGCCACCAGTGATCGGGACTTCGGAGATACGCAGTATTTT
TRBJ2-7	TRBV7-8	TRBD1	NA	CASSLRDSTYEQYF	TGTGCCAGCAGCCTCCGGGACAGCACCTACGAGCAGTACTTC
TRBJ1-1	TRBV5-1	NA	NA	CASSLAGGWTEAFF	TGCGCCAGCAGCTTGGCCGGGGGCTGGACTGAAGCTTTCTTT
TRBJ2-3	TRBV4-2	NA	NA	CASSFEGKDTQYF	TGTGCCAGCTCCTTCGAGGGCAAGGATACGCAGTATTTT
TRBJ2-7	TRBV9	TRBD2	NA	CASSVAGTSATYEQYF	TGTGCCAGCAGCGTGGCCGGGACTAGCGCTACCTACGAGCAGTACTTC
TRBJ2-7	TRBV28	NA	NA	CASSFVAGASYEQYF	TGTGCCAGCAGTTTTGTGGCAGGGGCCTCCTACGAGCAGTACTTC
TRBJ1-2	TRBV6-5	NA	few	CASSYYRAGGYTF	TGTGCCAGCAGTTACTATCGGGCGGGAGGCTACACCTTC
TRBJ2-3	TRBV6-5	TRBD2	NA	CASSLAGASTDTQYF	TGTGCCAGCAGCCTAGCGGGAGCAAGCACAGATACGCAGTATTTT
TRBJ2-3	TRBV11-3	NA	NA	CASSLVTSRTDTQYF	TGTGCCAGCAGCTTAGTAACATCCCGCACAGATACGCAGTATTTT
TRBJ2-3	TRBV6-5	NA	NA	CASSYGAADTQYF	TGTGCCAGCAGTTACGGGGCAGCAGATACGCAGTATTTT
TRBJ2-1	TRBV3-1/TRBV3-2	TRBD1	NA	CASSRPTGGLSNEQFF	TGTGCCAGCAGCCGGCCGACAGGGGGACTATCTAATGAGCAGTTCTTC
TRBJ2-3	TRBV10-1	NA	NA	CASSETGVDSDTQYF	TGCGCCAGCAGTGAGACTGGAGTAGATTCAGATACGCAGTATTTT
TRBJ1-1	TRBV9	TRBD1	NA	CASSVGRTGGLGEAFF	TGTGCCAGCAGCGTAGGACGGACAGGGGGCTTAGGTGAAGCTTTCTTT
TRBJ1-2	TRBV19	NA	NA	CASSATGNYGYTF	TGTGCCAGTAGTGCCACAGGGAACTATGGCTACACCTTC
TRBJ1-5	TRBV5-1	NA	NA	CASSFGDNQPQHF	TGCGCCAGCAGCTTTGGCGACAATCAGCCCCAGCATTTT
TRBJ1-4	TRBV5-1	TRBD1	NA	CASSLVQGDEKLFF	TGCGCCAGCAGCTTGGTTCAGGGGGACGAAAAACTGTTTTTT
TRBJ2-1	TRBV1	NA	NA	CTSSQVGRGQFF	TGCACCAGCAGCCAAGTCGGGCGGGGCCAGTTCTTC
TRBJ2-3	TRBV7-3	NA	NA	CASSLGAGTPFSTDTQYF	TGTGCCAGCAGCTTAGGGGCGGGGACACCCTTTAGCACAGATACGCAGTATTTT
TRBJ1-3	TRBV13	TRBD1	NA	CASSPRGRGFGNTIYF	TGTGCCAGCAGCCCACGCGGCAGGGGGTTTGGAAACACCATATATTTT
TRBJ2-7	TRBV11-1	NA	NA	CASSLAFGQGSYEQYF	TGTGCCAGCAGCTTAGCGTTCGGTCAGGGATCCTACGAGCAGTACTTC